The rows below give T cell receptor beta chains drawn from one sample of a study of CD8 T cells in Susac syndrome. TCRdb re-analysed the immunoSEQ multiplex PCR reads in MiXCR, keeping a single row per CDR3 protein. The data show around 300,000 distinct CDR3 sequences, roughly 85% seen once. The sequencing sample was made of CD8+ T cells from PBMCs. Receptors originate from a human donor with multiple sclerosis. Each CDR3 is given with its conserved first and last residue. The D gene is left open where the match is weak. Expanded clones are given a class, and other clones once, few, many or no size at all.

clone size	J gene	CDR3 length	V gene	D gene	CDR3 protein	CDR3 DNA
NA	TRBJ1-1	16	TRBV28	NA	CASSFLRGGMNTEAFF	TGTGCCAGCAGTTTCCTCCGGGGGGGGATGAACACTGAAGCTTTCTTT
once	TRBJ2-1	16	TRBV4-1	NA	CASSQGLVSSYNEQFF	TGCGCCAGCAGCCAAGGGCTGGTTAGCTCCTACAATGAGCAGTTCTTC
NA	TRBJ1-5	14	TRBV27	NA	CASRAGAGREPQHF	TGTGCCAGCAGAGCGGGAGCAGGGAGGGAGCCCCAGCATTTT
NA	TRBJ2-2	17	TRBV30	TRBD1	CAFPWNRGERSAGELFF	TGTGCCTTCCCTTGGAACAGGGGGGAACGGTCAGCCGGGGAGCTGTTTTTT
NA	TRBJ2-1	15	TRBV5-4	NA	CASSNPTGAYNGQFF	TGTGCCAGCAGCAATCCGACAGGAGCTTACAATGGGCAGTTCTTC
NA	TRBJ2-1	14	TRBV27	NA	CASSLAGQYNEQFF	TGTGCCAGCTCCCTGGCGGGGCAATACAATGAGCAGTTCTTC
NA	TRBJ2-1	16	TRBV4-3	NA	CASSPTPGTEYNEQFF	TGCGCCAGCAGCCCGACCCCCGGGACGGAATACAATGAGCAGTTCTTC
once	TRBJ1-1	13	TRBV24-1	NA	CATSAGVGTEAFF	TGTGCCACCAGTGCAGGGGTAGGCACTGAAGCTTTCTTT
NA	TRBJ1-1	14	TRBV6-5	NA	CASSFHTSRTEAFF	TGTGCCAGCAGTTTTCATACCAGTAGAACTGAAGCTTTCTTT
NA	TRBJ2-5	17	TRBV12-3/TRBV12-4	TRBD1	CASSLVTAGGLGETQYF	TGTGCCAGCAGTTTAGTTACGGCAGGGGGCTTGGGAGAGACCCAGTACTTC
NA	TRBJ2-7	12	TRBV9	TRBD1	CASGTGAYEQYF	TGTGCCAGCGGGACAGGGGCCTACGAGCAGTACTTC
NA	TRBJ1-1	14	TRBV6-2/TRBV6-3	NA	CASSYLVSGLEAFF	TGTGCCAGCAGTTATTTGGTTTCAGGGCTTGAAGCTTTCTTT
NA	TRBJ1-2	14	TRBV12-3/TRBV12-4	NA	CASSFGGAVYGYTF	TGTGCCAGCAGTTTCGGGGGCGCAGTCTATGGCTACACCTTC
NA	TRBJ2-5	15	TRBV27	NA	CASSLSPWRVRTQYF	TGTGCCAGCAGTTTATCGCCCTGGAGGGTTCGGACCCAGTACTTC
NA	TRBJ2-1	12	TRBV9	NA	CASSVGGHEQFF	TGTGCCAGCAGCGTAGGAGGACATGAGCAGTTCTTC
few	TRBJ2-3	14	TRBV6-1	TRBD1	CASSNRGGTDTQYF	TGTGCCAGCAGCAACAGGGGTGGTACAGATACGCAGTATTTT
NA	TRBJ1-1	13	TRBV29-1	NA	CSGVGGGDTEAFF	TGCAGCGGCGTGGGGGGAGGGGACACTGAAGCTTTCTTT
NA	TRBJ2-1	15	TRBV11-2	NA	CASSFDPEVNNEQFF	TGTGCCAGCAGCTTTGACCCAGAGGTAAACAATGAGCAGTTCTTC
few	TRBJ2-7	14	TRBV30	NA	CAWSSGVGSYEQYF	TGTGCCTGGAGTAGCGGAGTTGGCTCCTACGAGCAGTACTTC
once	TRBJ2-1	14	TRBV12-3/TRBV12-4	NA	CASSSSALVGEQFF	TGTGCCAGCAGTTCATCCGCGCTAGTTGGTGAGCAGTTCTTC
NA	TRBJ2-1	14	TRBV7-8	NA	CASSLALEYNEQFF	TGTGCCAGCAGCTTAGCCCTCGAATACAATGAGCAGTTCTTC
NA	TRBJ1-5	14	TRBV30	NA	CAWSQGTGNQPQHF	TGTGCCTGGAGTCAAGGGACGGGGAATCAGCCCCAGCATTTT